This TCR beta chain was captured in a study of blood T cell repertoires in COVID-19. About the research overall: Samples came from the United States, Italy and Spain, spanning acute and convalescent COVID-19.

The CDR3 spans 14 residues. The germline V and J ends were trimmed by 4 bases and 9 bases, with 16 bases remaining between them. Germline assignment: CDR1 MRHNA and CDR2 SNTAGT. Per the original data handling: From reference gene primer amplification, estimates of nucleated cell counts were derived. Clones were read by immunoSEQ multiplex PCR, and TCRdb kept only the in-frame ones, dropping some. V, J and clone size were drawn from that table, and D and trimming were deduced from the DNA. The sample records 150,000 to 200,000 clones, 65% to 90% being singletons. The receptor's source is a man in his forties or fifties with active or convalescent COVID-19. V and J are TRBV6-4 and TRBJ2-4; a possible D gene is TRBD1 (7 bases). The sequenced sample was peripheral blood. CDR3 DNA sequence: TGTGCCAGCAGTGTGACAGGGAAGGAGGGCATTCAGTACTTC. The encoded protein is CASSVTGKEGIQYF.